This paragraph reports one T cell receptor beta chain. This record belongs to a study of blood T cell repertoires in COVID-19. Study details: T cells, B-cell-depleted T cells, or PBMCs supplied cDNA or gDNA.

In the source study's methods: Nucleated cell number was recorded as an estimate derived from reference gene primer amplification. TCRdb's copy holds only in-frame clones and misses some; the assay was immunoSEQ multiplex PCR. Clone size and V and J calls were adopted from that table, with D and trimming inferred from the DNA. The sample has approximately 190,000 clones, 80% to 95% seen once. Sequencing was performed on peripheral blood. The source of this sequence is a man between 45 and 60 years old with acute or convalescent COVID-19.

CDR3: CASSADRANYGYTF. Written as DNA, the CDR3 is TGCGCCAGCAGTGCGGACAGGGCTAACTATGGCTACACCTTC. This chain links TRBV10-2 with TRBJ1-2, with TRBD1 identical over 8 bases. With 4 bases clipped from V and 0 bases from J, the junction kept 1 base outside the gene matches. CDR3 length: 14 residues. Germline V gives CDR1 WSHSY, CDR2 SAAADI.